This entry describes one T cell receptor beta chain. Its antigen is currently unknown. This sample is drawn from a study of identical twins. General study results and limits: Fewer insertions were carried by abundant cord blood beta clonotypes, but none was seen in memory repertoires. Within monozygotic twins, out-of-frame TCR alpha sharing was underestimated by the models.

Germline loops: CDR1 DFQATT, CDR2 SNEGSKA (reference sequence). V was cut by 3 bases and J by 5 bases, with 7 bases left in between. CDR3 length equals 12 residues. Via MiXCR, TCRdb re-called the 5' RACE reads, giving one row per CDR3 protein. The sample has around 340,000 distinct CDR3 sequences, 7% to 9.5% seen once; the top ten hold roughly 9%. This rearrangement joins TRBV20-1 to TRBJ2-2; no definite D call. What was sequenced was naive T cells sorted from blood. The TCR comes from a woman aged 50 to 60 in good health. CDR3 protein: CSASNPTGELFF. CDR3 nucleotides: TGCAGTGCTAGTAACCCAACCGGGGAGCTGTTTTTT.